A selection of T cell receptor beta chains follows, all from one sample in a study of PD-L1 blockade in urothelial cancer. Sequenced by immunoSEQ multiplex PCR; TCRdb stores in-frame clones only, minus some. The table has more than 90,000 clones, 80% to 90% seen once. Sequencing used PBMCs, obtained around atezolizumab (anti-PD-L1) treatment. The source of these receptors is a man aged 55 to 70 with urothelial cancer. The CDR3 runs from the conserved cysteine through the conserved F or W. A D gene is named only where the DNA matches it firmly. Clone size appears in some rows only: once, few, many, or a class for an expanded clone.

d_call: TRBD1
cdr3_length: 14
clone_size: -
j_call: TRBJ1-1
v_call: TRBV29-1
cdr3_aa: CSVKPGTGYTEAFF
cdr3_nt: TGCAGCGTTAAACCCGGGACAGGGTACACTGAAGCTTTCTTT

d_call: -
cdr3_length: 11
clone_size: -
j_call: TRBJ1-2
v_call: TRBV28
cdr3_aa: CASTSGVGYTF
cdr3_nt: TGTGCCAGCACCTCAGGGGTTGGCTACACCTTC

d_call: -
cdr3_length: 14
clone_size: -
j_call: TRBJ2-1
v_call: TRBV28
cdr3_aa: CASRRGGATNEQFF
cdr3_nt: TGTGCCAGCAGAAGAGGGGGGGCTACAAATGAGCAGTTCTTC

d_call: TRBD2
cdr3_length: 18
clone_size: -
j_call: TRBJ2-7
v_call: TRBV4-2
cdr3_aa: CASSQGIPLAGSSYEQYF
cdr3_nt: TGTGCCAGCAGCCAAGGTATCCCCCTAGCGGGGAGCTCCTACGAGCAGTACTTC

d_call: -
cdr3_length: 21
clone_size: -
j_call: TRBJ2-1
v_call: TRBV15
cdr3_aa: CATSRDSPGQGRLAVNNEQFF
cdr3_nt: TGTGCCACCAGCAGAGATTCGCCGGGACAGGGAAGACTAGCGGTAAACAATGAGCAGTTCTTC

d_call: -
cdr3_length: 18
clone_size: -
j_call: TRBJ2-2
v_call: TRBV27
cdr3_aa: CASSLKGGRGAETGELFF
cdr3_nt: TGTGCCAGCAGTTTAAAGGGAGGTCGGGGGGCTGAAACCGGGGAGCTGTTTTTT

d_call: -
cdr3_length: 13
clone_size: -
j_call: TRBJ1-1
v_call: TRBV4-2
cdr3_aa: CASSQVPGTEAFF
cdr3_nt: TGTGCCAGCAGCCAAGTCCCAGGCACTGAAGCTTTCTTT

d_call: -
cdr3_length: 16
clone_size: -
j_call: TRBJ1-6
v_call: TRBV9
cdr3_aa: CASSAYRETYNSPLHF
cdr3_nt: TGTGCCAGCAGCGCCTACAGGGAAACCTATAATTCACCCCTCCACTTT

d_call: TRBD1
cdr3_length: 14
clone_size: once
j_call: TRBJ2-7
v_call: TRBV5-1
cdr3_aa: CASSPGQLTYEQYF
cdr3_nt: TGCGCCAGTTCACCGGGACAGCTGACCTACGAGCAGTACTTC

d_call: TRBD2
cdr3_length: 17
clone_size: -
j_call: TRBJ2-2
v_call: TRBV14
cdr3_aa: CASSRDLAGVIPGELFF
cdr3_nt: TGTGCCAGCAGCCGTGACTTAGCGGGAGTAATCCCCGGGGAGCTGTTTTTT

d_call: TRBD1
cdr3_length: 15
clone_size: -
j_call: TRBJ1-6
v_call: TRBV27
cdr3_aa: CASSPGTGYNSPLHF
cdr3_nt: TGTGCCAGCAGCCCAGGGACAGGCTATAATTCACCCCTCCACTTT

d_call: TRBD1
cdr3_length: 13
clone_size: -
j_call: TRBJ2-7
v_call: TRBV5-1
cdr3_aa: CASSLDRAYEQYF
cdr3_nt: TGCGCCAGCAGTCTGGACAGGGCCTACGAGCAGTACTTC

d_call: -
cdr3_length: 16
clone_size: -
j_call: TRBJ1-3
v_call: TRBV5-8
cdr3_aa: CASSLDRERPGNTIYF
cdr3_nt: TGTGCCAGCAGCTTGGATCGGGAACGGCCTGGAAACACCATATATTTT

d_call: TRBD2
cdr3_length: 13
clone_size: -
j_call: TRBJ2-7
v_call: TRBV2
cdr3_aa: CASETSGALEQYF
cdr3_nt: TGTGCCAGTGAAACTAGCGGGGCCTTGGAGCAGTACTTC

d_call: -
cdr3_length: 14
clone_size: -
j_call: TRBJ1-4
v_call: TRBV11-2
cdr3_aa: CASSPTLAREKLFF
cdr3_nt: TGTGCCAGCAGCCCCACCCTAGCTCGTGAAAAACTGTTTTTT

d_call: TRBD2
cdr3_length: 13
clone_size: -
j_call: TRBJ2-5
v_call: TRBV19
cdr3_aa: CAVSGRLQETQYF
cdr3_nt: TGTGCCGTTAGCGGGAGGCTCCAAGAGACCCAGTACTTC

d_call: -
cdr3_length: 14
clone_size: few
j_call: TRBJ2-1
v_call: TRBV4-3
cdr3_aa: CASSLARYPDEQFF
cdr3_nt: TGCGCCAGCAGCCTCGCCAGGTACCCCGATGAGCAGTTCTTC

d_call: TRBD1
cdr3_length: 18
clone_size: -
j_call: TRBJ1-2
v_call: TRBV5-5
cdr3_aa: CASSSGTTDRVINYGYTF
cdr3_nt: TGTGCCAGCAGCTCAGGGACAACCGACAGGGTGATTAACTATGGCTACACCTTC

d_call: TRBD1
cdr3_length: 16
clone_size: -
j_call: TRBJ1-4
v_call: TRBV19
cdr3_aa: CASSIEQGANNEKLFF
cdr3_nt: TGTGCCAGTAGTATCGAACAGGGGGCGAATAATGAAAAACTGTTTTTT

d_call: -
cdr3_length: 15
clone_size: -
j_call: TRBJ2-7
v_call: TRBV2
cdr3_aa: CASSSTTQSSYEQYF
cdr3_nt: TGTGCCAGCAGCTCGACGACACAGAGCTCCTACGAGCAGTACTTC

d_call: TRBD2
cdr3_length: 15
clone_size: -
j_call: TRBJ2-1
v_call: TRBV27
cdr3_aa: CASSFAGGAADEQFF
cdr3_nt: TGTGCCAGCAGTTTTGCGGGAGGGGCCGCGGATGAGCAGTTCTTC

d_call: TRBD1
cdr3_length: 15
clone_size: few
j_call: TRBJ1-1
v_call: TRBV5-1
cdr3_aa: CASSLFGQGNTEAFF
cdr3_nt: TGCGCCAGCAGCTTATTTGGACAGGGGAACACTGAAGCTTTCTTT

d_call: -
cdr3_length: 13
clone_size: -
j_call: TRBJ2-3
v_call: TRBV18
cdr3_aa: CASSPSGKDTQYF
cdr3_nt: TGTGCCAGCTCACCTTCCGGGAAGGATACGCAGTATTTT

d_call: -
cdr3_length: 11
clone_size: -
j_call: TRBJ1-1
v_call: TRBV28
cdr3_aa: CASSQNTEAFF
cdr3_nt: TGTGCCAGCAGTCAGAACACTGAAGCTTTCTTT

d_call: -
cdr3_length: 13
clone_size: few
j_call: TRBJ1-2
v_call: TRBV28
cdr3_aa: CASRYGGSYGYTF
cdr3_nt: TGTGCCAGCAGGTATGGGGGCAGCTATGGCTACACCTTC

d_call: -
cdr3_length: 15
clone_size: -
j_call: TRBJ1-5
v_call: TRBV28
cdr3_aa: CASSPQWGGGQPQHF
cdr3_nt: TGTGCCAGCAGCCCCCAATGGGGGGGCGGGCAGCCCCAGCATTTT

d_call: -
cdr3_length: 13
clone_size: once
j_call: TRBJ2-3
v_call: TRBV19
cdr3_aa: CASSVQGSDTQYF
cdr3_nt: TGTGCCAGTAGTGTCCAGGGTTCCGATACGCAGTATTTT

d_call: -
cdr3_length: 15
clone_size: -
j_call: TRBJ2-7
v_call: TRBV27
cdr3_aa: CASSLTGHFSYEQYF
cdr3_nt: TGTGCCAGCAGTTTGACGGGACACTTCTCCTACGAGCAGTACTTC

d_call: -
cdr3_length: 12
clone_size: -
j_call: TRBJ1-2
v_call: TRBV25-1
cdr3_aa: CASSATGQSYTF
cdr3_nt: TGTGCCAGCAGTGCAACAGGGCAAAGCTACACCTTC

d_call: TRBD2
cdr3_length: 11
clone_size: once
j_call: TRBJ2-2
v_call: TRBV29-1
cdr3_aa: CSVGGTGELFF
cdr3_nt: TGCAGCGTGGGGGGGACCGGGGAGCTGTTTTTT

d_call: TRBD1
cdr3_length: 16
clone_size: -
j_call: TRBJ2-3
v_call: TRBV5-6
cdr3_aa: CASNTDRAPSTDTQYF
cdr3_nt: TGTGCCAGCAACACTGACAGGGCTCCTAGCACAGATACGCAGTATTTT

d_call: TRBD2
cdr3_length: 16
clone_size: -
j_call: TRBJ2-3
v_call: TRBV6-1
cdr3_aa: CASSVSSGSRSDTQYF
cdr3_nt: TGTGCCAGCAGTGTGAGTAGCGGGAGTAGGTCAGATACGCAGTATTTT

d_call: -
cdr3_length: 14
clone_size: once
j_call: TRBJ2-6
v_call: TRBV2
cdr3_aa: CASSAEGGANVLTF
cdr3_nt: TGTGCCAGCAGTGCGGAGGGAGGGGCCAACGTCCTGACTTTC

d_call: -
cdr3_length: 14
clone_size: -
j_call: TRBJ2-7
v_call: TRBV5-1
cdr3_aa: CASSLVLTAGEQYF
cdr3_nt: TGCGCCAGCAGCTTGGTGTTAACAGCGGGCGAGCAGTACTTC

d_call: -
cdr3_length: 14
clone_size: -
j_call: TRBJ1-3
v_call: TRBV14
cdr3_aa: CASSQAWAGNTIYF
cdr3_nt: TGTGCCAGCAGCCAAGCGTGGGCAGGAAACACCATATATTTT

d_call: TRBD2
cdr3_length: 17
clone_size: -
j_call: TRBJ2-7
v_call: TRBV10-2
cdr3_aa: CASSTRSGRAAGDEQYF
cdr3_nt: TGCGCCAGCAGTACCCGGAGCGGGAGGGCCGCGGGCGACGAGCAGTACTTC

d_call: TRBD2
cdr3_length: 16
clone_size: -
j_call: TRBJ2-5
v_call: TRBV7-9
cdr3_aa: CASSQSMGRGLETQYF
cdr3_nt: TGTGCCAGCAGCCAGTCTATGGGGAGGGGACTGGAGACCCAGTACTTC

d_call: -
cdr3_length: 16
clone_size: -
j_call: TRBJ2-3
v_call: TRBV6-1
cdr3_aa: CASSEGRMQGTDTQYF
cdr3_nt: TGTGCCAGCAGTGAAGGTCGAATGCAGGGAACAGATACGCAGTATTTT

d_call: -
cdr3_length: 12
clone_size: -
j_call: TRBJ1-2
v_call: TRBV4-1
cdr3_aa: CASSPGQWGYTF
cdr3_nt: TGCGCCAGCAGCCCAGGACAGTGGGGCTACACCTTC

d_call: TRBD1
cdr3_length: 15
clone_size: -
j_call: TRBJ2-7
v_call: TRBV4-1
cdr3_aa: CASSQDRGYTYEQYF
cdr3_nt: TGCGCCAGCAGCCAAGACAGGGGGTATACCTACGAGCAGTACTTC

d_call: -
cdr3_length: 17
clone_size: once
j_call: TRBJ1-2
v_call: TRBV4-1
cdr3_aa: CASSQDRGAGVNYGYTF
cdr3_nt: TGCGCCAGCAGCCAAGATAGAGGTGCAGGGGTGAACTATGGCTACACCTTC

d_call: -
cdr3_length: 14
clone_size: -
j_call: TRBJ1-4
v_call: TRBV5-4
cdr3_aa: CASSLLGGGEKLFF
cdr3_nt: TGTGCCAGCAGCTTGTTGGGGGGAGGTGAAAAACTGTTTTTT

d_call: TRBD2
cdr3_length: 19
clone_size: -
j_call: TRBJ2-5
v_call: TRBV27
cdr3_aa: CARVQGVGTSGRAQETQYF
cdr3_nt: TGTGCCCGGGTTCAGGGTGTTGGGACTAGCGGGAGGGCTCAAGAGACCCAGTACTTC

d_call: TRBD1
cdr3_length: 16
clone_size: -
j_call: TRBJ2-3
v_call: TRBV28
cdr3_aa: CASNGPGQGASDTQYF
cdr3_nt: TGTGCCAGCAATGGCCCGGGACAGGGGGCATCAGATACGCAGTATTTT